The clone carrying this T cell receptor (beta chain) was observed many times. The data derive from a study of T-cell reconstitution after alpha-beta-depleted transplantation in children. Unique molecular identifiers featured in how the TCRbeta library was prepared. In TCRdb, the PCR reads were re-called with MiXCR into one record per CDR3 protein. Of roughly 250,000 distinct CDR3 sequences listed, roughly 8.2% were seen once; the top ten hold 6% to 7%. Germline assignment: CDR1 SGHDT and CDR2 YYEEEE. CDR3 length: 15 amino acids. Trimming shortened V by 5 bases and J by 0 bases, and 15 bases separated the two germline ends.

V is TRBV5-6 and J is TRBJ2-7, with D perhaps matching TRBD1 (6 bases). The source is a male patient younger than 18 who had a stem cell transplant for acute lymphoblastic leukemia, so the T cells may come from the graft donor. Sequencing used PBMCs, mostly from graft donor cells, obtained 180 days after TCRalphabeta/CD19-depleted stem cell transplant. This CDR3 is CASSPAPGDSYEQYF. CDR3 bases: TGTGCCAGCAGTCCCGCTCCAGGGGACTCCTACGAGCAGTACTTC.